This T cell receptor (beta chain) originates from a study of CDR3 diversity in severe acne (dated by TCRdb to the late 2010s). This clonotype was found once. Its antigen remains undetermined. Per-nucleotide qualities are absent, and no much larger clonotype sits a single base away. One read provides weak support. The CDR3 runs 17 amino acids, cysteine and phenylalanine included. Here the CDR3 DNA is all that survives: 51 bases in frame from base 1. CDR1 is given as KGHDR and CDR2 as SFDVKD, both from the germline V gene. V is shortened by 4 bases, J by 6 bases, and the region joining them spans 20 bases. Library generation was performed with PCR. These reads were obtained on an Illumina HiSeq 2000. Using fastp at Q25 and MiXCR, TCRdb reprocessed the public reads and kept productive beta chains. Identical CDR3 protein sequences are pooled into one entry, listed with their most common genes and DNA. In this sample the table shows about 100,000 distinct CDR3 sequences, more than 45% of which occur a single time. About an eighth of the sample goes to the ten largest clones.

The chain is made from TRBV24-1 and TRBJ1-4, and the D gene may be TRBD1, 6 bases matching. The sample comprised blood. This receptor was identified in a male donor with acne. The nucleotides read TGTGCCACCAGTGACTCAACGAGAACAGGGTTGGATGAAAAACTGTTTTTT. This yields the protein CATSDSTRTGLDEKLFF.